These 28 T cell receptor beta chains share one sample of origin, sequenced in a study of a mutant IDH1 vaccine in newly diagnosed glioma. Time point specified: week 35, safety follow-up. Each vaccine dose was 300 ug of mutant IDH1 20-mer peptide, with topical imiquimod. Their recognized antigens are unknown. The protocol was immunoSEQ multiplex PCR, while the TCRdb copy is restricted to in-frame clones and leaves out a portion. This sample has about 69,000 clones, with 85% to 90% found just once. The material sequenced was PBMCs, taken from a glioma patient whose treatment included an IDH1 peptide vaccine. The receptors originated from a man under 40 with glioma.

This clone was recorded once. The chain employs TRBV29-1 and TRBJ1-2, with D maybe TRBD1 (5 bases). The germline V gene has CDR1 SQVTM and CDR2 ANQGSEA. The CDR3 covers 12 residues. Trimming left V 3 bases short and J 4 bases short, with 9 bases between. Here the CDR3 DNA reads TGCAGCGTTGAGCGTAGGGGCTATGGCTACACCTTC. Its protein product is CSVERRGYGYTF.

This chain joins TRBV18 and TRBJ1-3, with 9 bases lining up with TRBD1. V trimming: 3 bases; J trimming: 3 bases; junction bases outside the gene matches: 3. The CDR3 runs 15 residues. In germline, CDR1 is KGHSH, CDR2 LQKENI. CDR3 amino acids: CASSPRTGVGNTIYF. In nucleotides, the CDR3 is TGTGCCAGCTCACCCCGGACAGGGGTTGGAAACACCATATATTTT.

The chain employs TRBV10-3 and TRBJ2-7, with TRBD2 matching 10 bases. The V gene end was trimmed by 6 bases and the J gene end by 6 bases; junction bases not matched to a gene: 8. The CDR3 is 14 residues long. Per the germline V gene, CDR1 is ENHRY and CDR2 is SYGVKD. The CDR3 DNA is TGTGCCATCAGCAACCAGCGGGGGGGCTCCGAGCAGTACTTC. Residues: CAISNQRGGSEQYF.

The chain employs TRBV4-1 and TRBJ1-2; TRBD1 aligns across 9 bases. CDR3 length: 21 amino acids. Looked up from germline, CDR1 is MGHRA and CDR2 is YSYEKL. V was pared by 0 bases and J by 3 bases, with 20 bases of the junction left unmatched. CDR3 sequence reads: CASSQDRAGHPRDRVDYGYTF. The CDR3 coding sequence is TGCGCCAGCAGCCAAGACCGGGCCGGGCACCCCCGGGACAGGGTAGACTATGGCTACACCTTC.

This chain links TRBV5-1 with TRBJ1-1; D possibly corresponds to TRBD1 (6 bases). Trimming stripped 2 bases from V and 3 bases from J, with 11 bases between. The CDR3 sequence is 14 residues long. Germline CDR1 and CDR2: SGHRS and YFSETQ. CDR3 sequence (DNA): TGCGCCAGCAGCTTCAGGGGTATTGACACTGAAGCTTTCTTT. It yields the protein CASSFRGIDTEAFF.

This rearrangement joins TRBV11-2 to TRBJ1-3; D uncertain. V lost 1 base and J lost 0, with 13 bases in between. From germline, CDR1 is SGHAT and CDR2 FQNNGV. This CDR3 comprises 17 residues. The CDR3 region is CASSLAGGVLSGNTIYF. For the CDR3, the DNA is TGTGCCAGCAGCTTAGCAGGCGGCGTACTCTCTGGAAACACCATATATTTT.

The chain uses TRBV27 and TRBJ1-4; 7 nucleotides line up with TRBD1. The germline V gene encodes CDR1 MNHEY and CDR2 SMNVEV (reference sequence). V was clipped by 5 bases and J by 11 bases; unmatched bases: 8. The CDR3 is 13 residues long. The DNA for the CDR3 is TGTGCCAGCAGTCTAGGCCAGGGGGGGAAACTGTTTTTT. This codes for CASSLGQGGKLFF. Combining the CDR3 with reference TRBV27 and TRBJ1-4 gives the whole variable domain EAQVTQNPRYLITVTGKKLTVTCSQNMNHEYMSWYRQDPGLGLRQIYYSMNVEVTDKGDVPEGYKVSRKEKRNFPLILESPSPNQTSLYFCASSLGQGGKLFFGSGTQLSVL.

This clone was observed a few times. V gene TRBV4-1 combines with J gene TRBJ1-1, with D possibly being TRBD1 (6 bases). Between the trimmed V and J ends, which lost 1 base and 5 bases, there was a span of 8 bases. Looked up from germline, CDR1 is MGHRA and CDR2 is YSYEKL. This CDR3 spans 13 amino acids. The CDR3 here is CASSQVRGTEAFF. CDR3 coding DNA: TGCGCCAGCAGCCAAGTCAGGGGTACTGAAGCTTTCTTT.

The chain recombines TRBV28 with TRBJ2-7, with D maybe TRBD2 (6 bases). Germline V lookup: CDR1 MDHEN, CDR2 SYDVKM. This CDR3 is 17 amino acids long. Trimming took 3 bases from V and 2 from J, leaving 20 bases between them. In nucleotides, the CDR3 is TGTGCCAGCAGTTTTGGGCCACTGGCGGGGACCCCCTACGAGCAGTACTTC. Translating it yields CASSFGPLAGTPYEQYF.

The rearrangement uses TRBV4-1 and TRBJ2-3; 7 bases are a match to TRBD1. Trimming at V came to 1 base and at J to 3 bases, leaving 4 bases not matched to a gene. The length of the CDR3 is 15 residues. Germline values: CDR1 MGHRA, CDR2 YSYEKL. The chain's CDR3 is CASSQVETGTDTQYF. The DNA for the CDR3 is TGCGCCAGCAGCCAAGTTGAGACAGGGACAGATACGCAGTATTTT.

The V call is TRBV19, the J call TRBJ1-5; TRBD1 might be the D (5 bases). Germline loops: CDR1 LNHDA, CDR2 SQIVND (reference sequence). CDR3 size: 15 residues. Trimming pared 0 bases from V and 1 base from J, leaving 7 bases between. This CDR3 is CASSIDGGSNQPQHF. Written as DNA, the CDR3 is TGTGCCAGTAGTATAGATGGGGGAAGCAATCAGCCCCAGCATTTT. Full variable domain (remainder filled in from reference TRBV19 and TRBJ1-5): DGGITQSPKYLFRKEGQNVTLSCEQNLNHDAMYWYRQDPGQGLRLIYYSQIVNDFQKGDIAEGYSVSREKKESFPLTVTSAQKNPTAFYLCASSIDGGSNQPQHFGDGTRLSIL.

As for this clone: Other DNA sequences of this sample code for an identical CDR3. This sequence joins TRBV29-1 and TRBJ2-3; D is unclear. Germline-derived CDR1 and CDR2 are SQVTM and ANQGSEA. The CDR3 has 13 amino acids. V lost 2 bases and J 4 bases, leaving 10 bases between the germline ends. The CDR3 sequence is CSVEIYRSDTQYF. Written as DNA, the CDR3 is TGCAGCGTTGAAATCTACCGGTCAGATACGCAGTATTTT.

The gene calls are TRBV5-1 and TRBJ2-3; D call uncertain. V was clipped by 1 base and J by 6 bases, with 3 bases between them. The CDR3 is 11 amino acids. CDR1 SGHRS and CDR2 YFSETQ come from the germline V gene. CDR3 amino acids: CASSLSDTQYF. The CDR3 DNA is TGCGCCAGCAGCTTGAGCGATACGCAGTATTTT.

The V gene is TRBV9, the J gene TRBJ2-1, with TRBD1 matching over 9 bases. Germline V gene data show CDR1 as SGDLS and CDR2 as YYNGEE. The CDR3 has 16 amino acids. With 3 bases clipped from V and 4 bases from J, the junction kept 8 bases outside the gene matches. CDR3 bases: TGTGCCAGCAGCGAGGACAGGGGTCAGGGATACAATGAGCAGTTCTTC. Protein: CASSEDRGQGYNEQFF. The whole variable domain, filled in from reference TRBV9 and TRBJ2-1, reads DSGVTQTPKHLITATGQRVTLRCSPRSGDLSVYWYQQSLDQGLQFLIQYYNGEERAKGNILERFSAQQFPDLHSELNLSSLELGDSALYFCASSEDRGQGYNEQFFGPGTRLTVL.

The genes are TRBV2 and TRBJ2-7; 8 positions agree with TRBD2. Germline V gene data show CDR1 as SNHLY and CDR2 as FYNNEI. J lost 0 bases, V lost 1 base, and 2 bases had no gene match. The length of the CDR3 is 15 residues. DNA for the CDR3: TGTGCCAGCAGTGAAGTAGCGGGGAGCTCCTACGAGCAGTACTTC. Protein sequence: CASSEVAGSSYEQYF.

As DNA, the CDR3 is TGCGCCAGCAGCCCCCAGACGAACACTGAAGCTTTCTTT. The encoded protein is CASSPQTNTEAFF. The V gene is TRBV5-1, the J gene TRBJ1-1; D remains unclear. This CDR3 is built from 13 residues. From germline, CDR1 is SGHRS and CDR2 YFSETQ. V was pared by 4 bases and J by 1 base, with 8 bases between.

CDR3 region: CASSVATGLAGGYEQYF. Here the CDR3 DNA reads TGTGCCAGCAGCGTAGCTACAGGGCTAGCGGGAGGATACGAGCAGTACTTC. This sequence joins TRBV9 and TRBJ2-7; 11 positions match TRBD2. Germline trimming cut 0 bases from V and 4 bases from J; bases unmatched to any gene: 9. From germline, CDR1 is SGDLS and CDR2 YYNGEE. CDR3 length: 17 residues.

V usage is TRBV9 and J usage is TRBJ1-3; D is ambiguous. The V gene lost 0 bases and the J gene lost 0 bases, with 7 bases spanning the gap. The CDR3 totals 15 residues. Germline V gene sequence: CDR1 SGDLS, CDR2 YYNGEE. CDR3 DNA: TGTGCCAGCAGCGTAGGGGTGAGCTCTGGAAACACCATATATTTT. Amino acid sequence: CASSVGVSSGNTIYF.

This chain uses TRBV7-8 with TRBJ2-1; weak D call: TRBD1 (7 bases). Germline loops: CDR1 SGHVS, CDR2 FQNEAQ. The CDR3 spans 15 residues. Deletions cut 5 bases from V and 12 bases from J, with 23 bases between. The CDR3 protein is CASSPGGTVFKGQFF. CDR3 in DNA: TGTGCCAGCAGCCCAGGGGGGACGGTGTTCAAAGGGCAGTTCTTC.

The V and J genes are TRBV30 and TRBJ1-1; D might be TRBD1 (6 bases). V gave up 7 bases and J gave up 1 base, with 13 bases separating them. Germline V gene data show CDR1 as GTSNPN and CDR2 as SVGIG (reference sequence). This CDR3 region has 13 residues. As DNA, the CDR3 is TGTGCCTCTCAAAAGGGGGAGAACACTGAAGCTTTCTTT. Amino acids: CASQKGENTEAFF.

The CDR3 DNA follows: TGCGCCAGCAGCCAATCTAGCGGGGGGGCCACAGATACGCAGTATTTT. Protein product: CASSQSSGGATDTQYF. The chain joins TRBV4-3 to TRBJ2-3; 12 bases align to TRBD2. The CDR3 contains 16 residues. Trimming cost V 2 bases and J 2 bases; bases outside gene matches: 2. The germline CDR1 and CDR2 sequences are LGHNA and YSLEER.

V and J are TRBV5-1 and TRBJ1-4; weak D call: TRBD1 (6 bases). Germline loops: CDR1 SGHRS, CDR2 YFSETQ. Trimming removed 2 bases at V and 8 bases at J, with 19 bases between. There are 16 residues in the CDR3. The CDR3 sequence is CASSLPSGVDNEKLFF. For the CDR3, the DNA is TGCGCCAGCAGCTTACCCTCAGGGGTGGATAACGAAAAACTGTTTTTT.

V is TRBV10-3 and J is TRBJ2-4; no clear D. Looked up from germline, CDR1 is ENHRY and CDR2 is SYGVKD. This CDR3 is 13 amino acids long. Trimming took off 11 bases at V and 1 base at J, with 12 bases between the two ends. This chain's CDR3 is CAPQERAKNIQYF. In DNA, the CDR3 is TGTGCCCCCCAGGAGAGGGCCAAAAACATTCAGTACTTC.

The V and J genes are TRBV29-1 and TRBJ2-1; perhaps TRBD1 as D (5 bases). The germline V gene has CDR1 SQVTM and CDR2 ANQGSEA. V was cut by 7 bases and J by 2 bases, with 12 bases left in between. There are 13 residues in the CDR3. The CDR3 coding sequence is TGCAGCGCCACCCTCAGGGCCTACAATGAGCAGTTCTTC. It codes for CSATLRAYNEQFF.

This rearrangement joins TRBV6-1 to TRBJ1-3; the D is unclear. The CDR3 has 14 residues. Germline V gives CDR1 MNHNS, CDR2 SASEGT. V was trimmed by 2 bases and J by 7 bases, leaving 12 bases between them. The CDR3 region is CASSELGSLNTIYF. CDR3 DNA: TGTGCCAGCAGTGAACTCGGGTCCTTGAACACCATATATTTT.

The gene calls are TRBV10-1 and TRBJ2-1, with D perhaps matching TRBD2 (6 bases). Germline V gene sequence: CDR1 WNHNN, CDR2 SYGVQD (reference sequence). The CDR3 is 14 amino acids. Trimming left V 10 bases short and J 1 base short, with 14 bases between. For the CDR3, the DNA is TGCGCCATTACGGGACTGCTTTCCTACAATGAGCAGTTCTTC. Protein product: CAITGLLSYNEQFF.

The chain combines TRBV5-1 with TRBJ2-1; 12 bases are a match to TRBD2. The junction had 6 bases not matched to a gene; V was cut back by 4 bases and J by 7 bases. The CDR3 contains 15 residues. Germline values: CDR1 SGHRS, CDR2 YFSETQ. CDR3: CASSPASGGANEQFF. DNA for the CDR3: TGCGCCAGCAGCCCCGCTAGCGGGGGGGCTAATGAGCAGTTCTTC.

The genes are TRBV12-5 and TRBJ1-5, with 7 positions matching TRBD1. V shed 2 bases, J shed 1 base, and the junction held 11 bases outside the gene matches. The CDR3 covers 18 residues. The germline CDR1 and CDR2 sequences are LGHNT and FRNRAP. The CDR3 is CASGLTRTGGTSNQPQHF. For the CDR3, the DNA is TGTGCTAGTGGTTTGACCCGGACAGGAGGGACCAGCAATCAGCCCCAGCATTTT.